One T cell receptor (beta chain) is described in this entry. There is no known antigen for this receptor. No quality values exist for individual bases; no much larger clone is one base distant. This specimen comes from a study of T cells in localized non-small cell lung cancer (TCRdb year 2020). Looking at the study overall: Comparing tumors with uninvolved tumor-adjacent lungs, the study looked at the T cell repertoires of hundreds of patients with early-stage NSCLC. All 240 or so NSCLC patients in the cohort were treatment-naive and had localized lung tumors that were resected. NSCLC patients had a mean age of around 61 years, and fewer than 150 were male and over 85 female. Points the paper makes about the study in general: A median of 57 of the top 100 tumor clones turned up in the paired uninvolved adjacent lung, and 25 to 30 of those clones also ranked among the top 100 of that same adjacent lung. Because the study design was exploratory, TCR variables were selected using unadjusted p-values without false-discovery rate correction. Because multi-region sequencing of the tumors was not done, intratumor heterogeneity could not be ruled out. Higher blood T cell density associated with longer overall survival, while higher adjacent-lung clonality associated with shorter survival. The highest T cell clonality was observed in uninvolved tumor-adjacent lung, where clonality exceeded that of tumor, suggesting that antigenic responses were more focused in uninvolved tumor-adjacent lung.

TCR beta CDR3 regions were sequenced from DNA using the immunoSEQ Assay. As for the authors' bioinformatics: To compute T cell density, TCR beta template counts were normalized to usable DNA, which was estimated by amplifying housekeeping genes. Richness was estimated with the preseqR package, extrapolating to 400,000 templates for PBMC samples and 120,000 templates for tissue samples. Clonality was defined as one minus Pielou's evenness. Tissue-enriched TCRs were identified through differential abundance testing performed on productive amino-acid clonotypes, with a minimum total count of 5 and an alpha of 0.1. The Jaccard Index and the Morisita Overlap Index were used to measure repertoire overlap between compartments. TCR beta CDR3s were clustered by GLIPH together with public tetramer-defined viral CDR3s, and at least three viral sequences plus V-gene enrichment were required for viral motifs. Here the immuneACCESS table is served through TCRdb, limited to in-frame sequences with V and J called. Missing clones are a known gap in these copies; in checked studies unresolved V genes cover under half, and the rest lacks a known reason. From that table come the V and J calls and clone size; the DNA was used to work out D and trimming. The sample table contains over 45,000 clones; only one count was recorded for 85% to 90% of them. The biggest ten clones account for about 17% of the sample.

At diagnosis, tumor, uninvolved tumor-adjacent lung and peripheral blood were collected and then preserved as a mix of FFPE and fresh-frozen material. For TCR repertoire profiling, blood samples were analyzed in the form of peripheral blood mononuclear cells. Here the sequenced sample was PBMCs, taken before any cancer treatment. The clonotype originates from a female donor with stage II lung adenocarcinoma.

Here is the DNA: TGTGCCAGCAGCTCTCTAGGGGGGCAAGAGACCCAGTACTTC. It translates to CASSSLGGQETQYF. The V and J genes are TRBV11-2 and TRBJ2-5; the D region may be TRBD1 or TRBD2, each matching 6 bases equally. Looking up the germline V gene yields CDR1 SGHAT and CDR2 FQNNGV. The CDR3, cysteine through phenylalanine, is 14 amino acids long. Only the CDR3 DNA stays, 42 bases, in frame from base 1. Trimming costs V 4 bases and J 2 bases, and their ends lie 11 bases apart.